Listed below are T cell receptor beta chains from one sample, sequenced in a study of blood T cell repertoires in COVID-19. Method: immunoSEQ multiplex PCR; TCRdb's copy keeps in-frame clones and lacks some. The sample yields fewer than 200,000 clones, 84% seen once. The sequenced sample consisted of peripheral blood. The receptors originated from a man in his 70s with active or convalescent COVID-19. CDR3s leave out the opening cysteine and the closing phenylalanine or tryptophan. The order of the fields is V gene, CDR3 length, CDR3 protein.

v_gene: TRBV6-5
len: 13
CDR3aa: ASSYFAGQVYEQY

v_gene: TRBV19
len: 11
CDR3aa: ASSIAGHDEQF

v_gene: TRBV9
len: 11
CDR3aa: ASSAGQISPLH

v_gene: TRBV5-1
len: 14
CDR3aa: ASSLVASGTYNEQF

v_gene: TRBV11-3
len: 12
CDR3aa: ASSLDSGKGEAF

v_gene: TRBV5-1
len: 15
CDR3aa: ASSWTSIDRDHYGYT

v_gene: TRBV24-1
len: 15
CDR3aa: ATSDWTFSGNTGELF

v_gene: TRBV9
len: 13
CDR3aa: ASSVTAYSNQPQH

v_gene: TRBV5-1
len: 13
CDR3aa: ASSLVAGSDYEQY

v_gene: TRBV5-1
len: 11
CDR3aa: ASSLRTEETQY

v_gene: TRBV12-3/TRBV12-4
len: 10
CDR3aa: ASSQDSYEQY

v_gene: TRBV7-2
len: 11
CDR3aa: ASSRGQREKLF

v_gene: TRBV7-9
len: 13
CDR3aa: ASSLGGIGNYGYT

v_gene: TRBV28
len: 13
CDR3aa: ASSRTGGKSGELF

v_gene: TRBV9
len: 13
CDR3aa: ASSVGLLYQETQY

v_gene: TRBV6-6
len: 12
CDR3aa: ASSRQGGNQPQH

v_gene: TRBV27
len: 12
CDR3aa: ASSWGTGNQPQH

v_gene: TRBV19
len: 13
CDR3aa: ASSTSNQSNQPQH

v_gene: TRBV11-2
len: 13
CDR3aa: ASCVSGGPLEKLF

v_gene: TRBV2
len: 10
CDR3aa: ASDAGGQPQH

v_gene: TRBV7-2
len: 14
CDR3aa: ASSLVKRGAGNEQF

v_gene: TRBV9
len: 15
CDR3aa: ASSVAPAGGGTDTQY

v_gene: TRBV9
len: 15
CDR3aa: ASSAGLAGGSTDTQY

v_gene: TRBV5-4
len: 15
CDR3aa: ASRAGGSGSVTGELF

v_gene: TRBV9
len: 13
CDR3aa: ASSVSTGRNTEAF

v_gene: TRBV18
len: 14
CDR3aa: ASSPEIGGMNTEAF

v_gene: TRBV7-8
len: 14
CDR3aa: ASRLVVGRGFGEQY

v_gene: TRBV6-6
len: 13
CDR3aa: ASTNPGTGVKPQH

v_gene: TRBV10-3
len: 12
CDR3aa: AISDQGWNQPQH

v_gene: TRBV9
len: 14
CDR3aa: ASSPKAGLGTDTQY

v_gene: TRBV11-2
len: 12
CDR3aa: ASKTAGANEKLF

v_gene: TRBV7-2
len: 10
CDR3aa: ASSPSRNEQY

v_gene: TRBV7-8
len: 17
CDR3aa: ASSLDPGTSGVSSYEQY

v_gene: TRBV7-9
len: 11
CDR3aa: AWTSASYNEQF

v_gene: TRBV4-3
len: 13
CDR3aa: ASSPGQGFSYGYT

v_gene: TRBV6-1
len: 13
CDR3aa: ASSDWTGSTDTQY

v_gene: TRBV12-5
len: 12
CDR3aa: ASGPGGLGQPQH

v_gene: TRBV19
len: 13
CDR3aa: ASSSRGQGNTEAF

v_gene: TRBV5-1
len: 12
CDR3aa: ASSSSGVDTEAF

v_gene: TRBV28
len: 13
CDR3aa: ASSPTGTGGYEQY

v_gene: TRBV4-2
len: 13
CDR3aa: ASSQDGGGTRAQH

v_gene: TRBV2
len: 14
CDR3aa: ASSSPRQGGSKTQY

v_gene: TRBV6-6
len: 12
CDR3aa: ASSEIGGAHEQY

v_gene: TRBV10-2
len: 9
CDR3aa: AIHRDGGYT

v_gene: TRBV4-3
len: 12
CDR3aa: ASSPNWDSYGYT

v_gene: TRBV4-3
len: 14
CDR3aa: ASSQALDRGNTEAF

v_gene: TRBV9
len: 12
CDR3aa: ASSGQGDNSPLH

v_gene: TRBV5-1
len: 13
CDR3aa: ASSFTGKGGETQY

v_gene: TRBV27
len: 12
CDR3aa: ASSYIGTNTEAF